Listed below are T cell receptor beta chains from one sample, sequenced in a study of cytomegalovirus exposure and HLA in healthy donors. This table comes from immunoSEQ multiplex PCR, and its TCRdb copy is limited to in-frame clones, with some not included. The table for this sample gives approximately 150,000 clones. Sequencing was carried out using PBMCs. The receptors were sampled from a woman aged 40 to 50 in good health and CMV-seronegative. The CDR3 runs from the conserved cysteine through the conserved F or W. Fields, in order: V gene, J gene, D gene, CDR3 protein, CDR3 DNA. A D gene is named only where the DNA matches it firmly.

v_gene: TRBV10-3; j_gene: TRBJ2-7; d_gene: .; CDR3aa: CAISETSRGYEQYF; CDR3nt: TGTGCCATCAGTGAGACCTCAAGGGGGTACGAGCAGTACTTC
v_gene: TRBV6-4; j_gene: TRBJ2-3; d_gene: TRBD2; CDR3aa: CASSDSAGGRDTQYF; CDR3nt: TGTGCCAGCAGTGACTCGGCGGGGGGGCGAGATACGCAGTATTTT
v_gene: TRBV4-3; j_gene: TRBJ2-7; d_gene: TRBD1; CDR3aa: CASSQDRSGGYEQYF; CDR3nt: TGCGCCAGCAGCCAAGATCGTTCAGGGGGCTACGAGCAGTACTTC
v_gene: TRBV27; j_gene: TRBJ1-5; d_gene: .; CDR3aa: CASSFRGRSNQPQHF; CDR3nt: TGTGCCAGCAGTTTTAGGGGAAGGAGCAATCAGCCCCAGCATTTT
v_gene: TRBV19; j_gene: TRBJ2-2; d_gene: TRBD1; CDR3aa: CASSAQGATTGELFF; CDR3nt: TGTGCCAGTAGTGCCCAGGGGGCGACCACCGGGGAGCTGTTTTTT
v_gene: TRBV18; j_gene: TRBJ2-7; d_gene: TRBD1; CDR3aa: CASLGTGTGGYEQYF; CDR3nt: TGTGCCAGTCTAGGAACCGGGACAGGGGGCTACGAGCAGTACTTC
v_gene: TRBV5-4; j_gene: TRBJ2-1; d_gene: TRBD2; CDR3aa: CASRQLAGGYNEQFF; CDR3nt: TGTGCCAGCAGGCAACTAGCGGGGGGATACAATGAGCAGTTCTTC
v_gene: TRBV7-3; j_gene: TRBJ2-2; d_gene: .; CDR3aa: CASSLTGTLNTGELFF; CDR3nt: TGTGCCAGCAGCTTAACGGGGACACTGAACACCGGGGAGCTGTTTTTT
v_gene: TRBV2; j_gene: TRBJ2-1; d_gene: .; CDR3aa: CASSPQGGTYNEQFF; CDR3nt: TGTGCCAGCAGTCCACAGGGGGGGACCTACAATGAGCAGTTCTTC
v_gene: TRBV19; j_gene: TRBJ1-2; d_gene: TRBD1; CDR3aa: CASSIDRDSYGYTF; CDR3nt: TGTGCCAGTAGTATAGATCGGGACAGTTATGGCTACACCTTC
v_gene: TRBV9; j_gene: TRBJ1-6; d_gene: .; CDR3aa: CASSVSREDPLHF; CDR3nt: TGTGCCAGCAGCGTAAGCAGGGAGGATCCCCTCCACTTT
v_gene: TRBV28; j_gene: TRBJ1-1; d_gene: TRBD1; CDR3aa: CASSRGQGAVYAFF; CDR3nt: TGTGCCAGCAGCCGGGGACAGGGGGCGGTTTATGCTTTCTTT
v_gene: TRBV19; j_gene: TRBJ2-3; d_gene: TRBD2; CDR3aa: CASSRLAGTDTQYF; CDR3nt: TGTGCCAGTAGTCGACTAGCGGGCACAGATACGCAGTATTTT
v_gene: TRBV19; j_gene: TRBJ2-3; d_gene: TRBD2; CDR3aa: CASSDPSGGAADTQYF; CDR3nt: TGTGCCAGTAGCGATCCTAGCGGGGGGGCAGCAGATACGCAGTATTTT
v_gene: TRBV27; j_gene: TRBJ1-6; d_gene: TRBD1; CDR3aa: CASSYRGKGDLYNSPLHF; CDR3nt: TGTGCCAGCAGTTACAGGGGAAAGGGGGATCTCTATAATTCACCCCTCCACTTT
v_gene: TRBV6-1; j_gene: TRBJ1-2; d_gene: .; CDR3aa: CASSEAGSGYGYTF; CDR3nt: TGTGCCAGCAGTGAAGCGGGCAGCGGCTATGGCTACACCTTC
v_gene: TRBV4-2; j_gene: TRBJ2-1; d_gene: TRBD2; CDR3aa: CASSQASWTSGGEQFF; CDR3nt: TGTGCCAGCAGCCAGGCAAGTTGGACTAGCGGGGGGGAGCAGTTCTTC
v_gene: TRBV2; j_gene: TRBJ1-2; d_gene: TRBD1; CDR3aa: CASSLRAGTARYGYTF; CDR3nt: TGTGCCAGCAGCCTCAGGGCCGGGACAGCAAGATATGGCTACACCTTC
v_gene: TRBV7-8; j_gene: TRBJ2-4; d_gene: TRBD2; CDR3aa: CASSLVGEGNIQYF; CDR3nt: TGTGCCAGCAGCTTAGTGGGGGAGGGGAACATTCAGTACTTC
v_gene: TRBV6-5; j_gene: TRBJ2-3; d_gene: TRBD2; CDR3aa: CASSSAAGGALDTQYF; CDR3nt: TGTGCCAGCAGTTCCGCAGCGGGGGGAGCTTTAGATACGCAGTATTTT
v_gene: TRBV5-1; j_gene: TRBJ1-2; d_gene: .; CDR3aa: CASSLAGGPYGYTF; CDR3nt: TGCGCCAGCAGCTTGGCCGGCGGCCCGTATGGCTACACCTTC
v_gene: TRBV5-1; j_gene: TRBJ1-5; d_gene: .; CDR3aa: CASSLGGEAGQPQHF; CDR3nt: TGCGCCAGCAGTTTGGGTGGGGAGGCAGGGCAGCCCCAGCATTTT
v_gene: TRBV7-2; j_gene: TRBJ1-2; d_gene: TRBD1; CDR3aa: CASSYKGARSGYTF; CDR3nt: TGTGCCAGCAGCTACAAGGGGGCGCGTAGTGGCTACACCTTC
v_gene: TRBV7-3; j_gene: TRBJ2-2; d_gene: .; CDR3aa: CASRWGVDTGELFF; CDR3nt: TGTGCCAGCCGGTGGGGGGTGGACACCGGGGAGCTGTTTTTT
v_gene: TRBV5-1; j_gene: TRBJ1-1; d_gene: .; CDR3aa: CASSEQVNTEAFF; CDR3nt: TGCGCCAGCAGCGAGCAAGTGAACACTGAAGCTTTCTTT
v_gene: TRBV5-8; j_gene: TRBJ1-2; d_gene: TRBD1; CDR3aa: CASSTTGGYGYTF; CDR3nt: TGTGCCAGCAGCACTACAGGGGGCTATGGCTACACCTTC
v_gene: TRBV7-9; j_gene: TRBJ1-2; d_gene: TRBD1; CDR3aa: CASSFRDRSYGYTF; CDR3nt: TGTGCCAGCAGCTTCCGGGACAGATCCTATGGCTACACCTTC
v_gene: TRBV6-5; j_gene: TRBJ1-5; d_gene: .; CDR3aa: CASRSSNQPQHF; CDR3nt: TGTGCCAGCAGGAGTAGCAATCAGCCCCAGCATTTT
v_gene: TRBV2; j_gene: TRBJ1-5; d_gene: TRBD1; CDR3aa: CASSLGQGVGNQPQHF; CDR3nt: TGTGCCAGCAGTCTTGGACAGGGGGTAGGCAATCAGCCCCAGCATTTT
v_gene: TRBV6-5; j_gene: TRBJ1-1; d_gene: .; CDR3aa: CASNRGHERREAFF; CDR3nt: TGTGCCAGCAATCGCGGTCACGAGAGGCGTGAAGCTTTCTTT
v_gene: TRBV4-3; j_gene: TRBJ1-1; d_gene: .; CDR3aa: CASSQAPVPGLEWDTEAFF; CDR3nt: TGCGCCAGCAGCCAAGCCCCCGTACCGGGGTTAGAGTGGGACACTGAAGCTTTCTTT
v_gene: TRBV7-2; j_gene: TRBJ2-7; d_gene: .; CDR3aa: CASSLPRGGRTYEQYF; CDR3nt: TGTGCCAGCAGCTTACCGAGGGGGGGGAGAACCTACGAGCAGTACTTC
v_gene: TRBV7-9; j_gene: TRBJ1-2; d_gene: .; CDR3aa: CASSVQGSGGYTF; CDR3nt: TGTGCCAGCAGCGTACAGGGAAGTGGAGGCTACACCTTC
v_gene: TRBV18; j_gene: TRBJ1-3; d_gene: .; CDR3aa: CASSLRGIENTIYF; CDR3nt: TGTGCCAGCTCACTCAGGGGTATTGAAAACACCATATATTTT
v_gene: TRBV28; j_gene: TRBJ1-3; d_gene: .; CDR3aa: CASSTDNNSGNTIYF; CDR3nt: TGTGCCAGCAGTACGGACAACAACTCTGGAAACACCATATATTTT
v_gene: TRBV7-2; j_gene: TRBJ2-3; d_gene: .; CDR3aa: CASSLTGPRDTQYF; CDR3nt: TGTGCCAGCAGCTTAACAGGGCCAAGAGATACGCAGTATTTT
v_gene: TRBV19; j_gene: TRBJ2-4; d_gene: .; CDR3aa: CASREGQLAKNIQYF; CDR3nt: TGTGCCAGTAGGGAAGGACAGCTAGCCAAAAACATTCAGTACTTC
v_gene: TRBV6-1; j_gene: TRBJ2-1; d_gene: .; CDR3aa: CASSEVGDEQFF; CDR3nt: TGTGCCAGCAGTGAGGTGGGCGATGAGCAGTTCTTC
v_gene: TRBV28; j_gene: TRBJ1-1; d_gene: .; CDR3aa: CASSLYGGSTEAFF; CDR3nt: TGTGCCAGCAGTTTATATGGGGGGTCTACTGAAGCTTTCTTT
v_gene: TRBV4-3; j_gene: TRBJ1-2; d_gene: .; CDR3aa: CASSQDRQYGYTF; CDR3nt: TGCGCCAGCAGCCAAGATCGACAGTATGGCTACACCTTC
v_gene: TRBV9; j_gene: TRBJ1-1; d_gene: .; CDR3aa: CASSSHGQENTEAFF; CDR3nt: TGTGCCAGCAGCTCCCATGGACAAGAAAACACTGAAGCTTTCTTT
v_gene: TRBV5-1; j_gene: TRBJ1-1; d_gene: .; CDR3aa: CASSLAAGGGTEAFF; CDR3nt: TGCGCCAGCAGCTTGGCCGCGGGCGGGGGCACTGAAGCTTTCTTT
v_gene: TRBV9; j_gene: TRBJ1-2; d_gene: .; CDR3aa: CASSVDRNYGYTF; CDR3nt: TGTGCCAGCAGCGTAGACAGAAACTATGGCTACACCTTC
v_gene: TRBV7-6; j_gene: TRBJ1-3; d_gene: TRBD1; CDR3aa: CASSLHRGSSGNTIYF; CDR3nt: TGTGCCAGCAGCTTACACAGGGGGAGCTCTGGAAACACCATATATTTT
v_gene: TRBV10-3; j_gene: TRBJ1-6; d_gene: .; CDR3aa: CAIRDTGSPSPLHF; CDR3nt: TGTGCCATCAGGGACACAGGGTCCCCCTCACCCCTCCACTTT
v_gene: TRBV5-4; j_gene: TRBJ2-1; d_gene: TRBD2; CDR3aa: CASSYGLAGGIEQFF; CDR3nt: TGTGCCAGCAGCTACGGACTAGCGGGGGGGATTGAGCAGTTCTTC
v_gene: TRBV28; j_gene: TRBJ1-6; d_gene: TRBD1; CDR3aa: CASSWGTGSSPLHF; CDR3nt: TGTGCCAGCAGTTGGGGGACAGGATCTTCACCCCTCCACTTT
v_gene: TRBV18; j_gene: TRBJ1-1; d_gene: .; CDR3aa: CASSPRQTNTEAFF; CDR3nt: TGTGCCAGCTCACCACGACAGACGAACACTGAAGCTTTCTTT
v_gene: TRBV5-1; j_gene: TRBJ1-5; d_gene: TRBD1; CDR3aa: CASSGTERNQPQHF; CDR3nt: TGCGCCAGCAGCGGGACAGAGCGCAATCAGCCCCAGCATTTT
v_gene: TRBV7-2; j_gene: TRBJ1-6; d_gene: TRBD1; CDR3aa: CASSSGQGNNSPLHF; CDR3nt: TGTGCCAGCAGCTCGGGACAGGGGAATAATTCACCCCTCCACTTT
v_gene: TRBV19; j_gene: TRBJ2-3; d_gene: TRBD1; CDR3aa: CASSFDRGPTNGRRTDTQYF; CDR3nt: TGTGCCAGTAGTTTTGACAGGGGGCCTACTAACGGGAGGCGCACAGATACGCAGTATTTT
v_gene: TRBV5-6; j_gene: TRBJ2-5; d_gene: .; CDR3aa: CASSLNGQGGETQYF; CDR3nt: TGTGCCAGCAGCTTGAATGGGCAGGGGGGAGAGACCCAGTACTTC
v_gene: TRBV5-1; j_gene: TRBJ1-1; d_gene: .; CDR3aa: CASSTFGGLNTEAFF; CDR3nt: TGCGCCAGCAGCACCTTTGGGGGCTTGAACACTGAAGCTTTCTTT
v_gene: TRBV5-8; j_gene: TRBJ1-2; d_gene: .; CDR3aa: CASTLGAGANYGYTF; CDR3nt: TGTGCCAGCACCCTGGGGGCGGGAGCTAACTATGGCTACACCTTC
v_gene: TRBV27; j_gene: TRBJ1-4; d_gene: .; CDR3aa: CASSLRGPRGLGKLFF; CDR3nt: TGTGCCAGCAGTTTACGCGGCCCCAGGGGTCTCGGAAAACTGTTTTTT
v_gene: TRBV4-3; j_gene: TRBJ2-3; d_gene: TRBD2; CDR3aa: CASSHLAGGRDTQYF; CDR3nt: TGCGCCAGCAGCCACCTAGCGGGGGGGAGGGATACGCAGTATTTT
v_gene: TRBV7-9; j_gene: TRBJ2-1; d_gene: TRBD1; CDR3aa: CASSLNMGQIHEQFF; CDR3nt: TGTGCCAGCAGCTTAAATATGGGACAGATCCATGAGCAGTTCTTC